The rows below give T cell receptor beta chains drawn from one sample of a study of T-cell memory formation after mild COVID-19. From the 5' RACE reads, TCRdb called clonotypes with MiXCR, one entry per CDR3 protein. The table shows approximately 500,000 distinct CDR3 sequences, with 20% to 25% occurring only once. The sequenced sample consisted of PBMCs or a T cell subset sorted from them (not recorded which). Every receptor here comes from an adult woman who had mild COVID-19 (a few samples of this study predate the infection). Cell type and time point are not known. Each CDR3 is given without its conserved first and last residue. D genes are given only for firm matches.

D	V	CDR3
NA	TRBV7-6	ASSLGDDYEQY
TRBD2	TRBV4-1	ASSQDVLGGNEQF
TRBD1	TRBV9	ASSVVDRVETQY
NA	TRBV19	ASRDPLKETQY
NA	TRBV4-1	ASSHTGRTYNEQF
NA	TRBV19	ASRASGTAPGELF
NA	TRBV20-1	SATTGKAGNTIY
TRBD1	TRBV20-1	SAKGQGAYEQY
NA	TRBV14	AIRVFGTGELF
TRBD1	TRBV12-3/TRBV12-4	ASRKTGGNEQF
TRBD2	TRBV5-4	ASSLAGGWTSGDNEQF
NA	TRBV3-1	ASSPTTREQF
TRBD1	TRBV28	ASSLPRDRGNNPLPLGYEQY
NA	TRBV29-1	SVMGQGYEQY
TRBD1	TRBV4-1	ASSHPIGTGKRRKNTEAF
NA	TRBV12-3/TRBV12-4	ASGSGPTEAF
NA	TRBV2	ASAWGPGELF
NA	TRBV7-9	ASSLDGTEETQY
NA	TRBV7-2	ASSLRMAFYEQY
TRBD1	TRBV7-3	ASSDPLQDRGRQPQH
TRBD1	TRBV7-2	ASSLYKTGVQEKLF
TRBD1	TRBV7-9	AGGQGASNGYT
TRBD2	TRBV7-2	ASSLETGLAYEQF